This T cell receptor (beta chain) was observed in a study of blood T cell repertoires in COVID-19. In germline, CDR1 is MDHEN, CDR2 SYDVKM. The CDR3 has 16 residues. Trimming removed 3 bases at V and 6 bases at J, with 20 bases between. Measured with immunoSEQ multiplex PCR; TCRdb has only the in-frame clones, and not every one. The sample has roughly 200,000 clones, approximately 80% seen once. This sequence joins TRBV28 and TRBJ1-1, with D unresolved. The sample was peripheral blood. The TCR originated in a middle-aged woman with COVID-19, enrolled during active disease. The CDR3 reads CASSLDWVQPAAEAFF. The CDR3 DNA follows: TGTGCCAGCAGTTTGGACTGGGTCCAACCAGCGGCTGAAGCTTTCTTT.